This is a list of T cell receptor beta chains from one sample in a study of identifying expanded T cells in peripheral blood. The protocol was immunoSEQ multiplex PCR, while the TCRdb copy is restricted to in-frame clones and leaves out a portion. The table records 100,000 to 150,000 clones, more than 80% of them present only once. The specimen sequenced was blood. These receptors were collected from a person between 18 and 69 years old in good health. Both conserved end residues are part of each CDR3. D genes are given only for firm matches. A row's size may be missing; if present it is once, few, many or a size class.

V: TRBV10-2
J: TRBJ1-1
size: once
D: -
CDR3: CASSEWGADTEAFF
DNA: TGCGCCAGCAGTGAGTGGGGAGCGGACACTGAAGCTTTCTTT

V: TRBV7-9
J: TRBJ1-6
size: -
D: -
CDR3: CASSLGNRVRSSPLHF
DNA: TGTGCCAGCAGCTTAGGGAACCGGGTCCGGAGTTCACCCCTCCACTTT

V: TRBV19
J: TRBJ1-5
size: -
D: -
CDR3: CASSILGSNQPQHF
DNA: TGTGCCAGTAGTATATTAGGAAGCAATCAGCCCCAGCATTTT

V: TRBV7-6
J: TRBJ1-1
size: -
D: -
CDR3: CASSLAGENTEAFF
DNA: TGTGCCAGCAGCTTAGCAGGCGAGAACACTGAAGCTTTCTTT

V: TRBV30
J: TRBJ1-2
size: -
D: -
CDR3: CAWSRDGNYGYTF
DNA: TGTGCCTGGAGCCGGGACGGTAACTATGGCTACACCTTC

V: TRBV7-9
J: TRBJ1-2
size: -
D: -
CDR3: CASSLEKSDGYTF
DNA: TGTGCCAGCAGCTTAGAAAAGTCGGATGGCTACACCTTC

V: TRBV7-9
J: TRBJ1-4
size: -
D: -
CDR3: CASSLRGSGEKLFF
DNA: TGTGCCAGCAGCTTGCGGGGGAGTGGGGAAAAACTGTTTTTT

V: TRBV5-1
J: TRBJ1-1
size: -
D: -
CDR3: CASSLGGGRNTEAFF
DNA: TGCGCCAGCAGCTTAGGGGGAGGTCGGAACACTGAAGCTTTCTTT

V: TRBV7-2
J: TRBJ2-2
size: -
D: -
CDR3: CASSPYSSPGAGELFF
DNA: TGTGCCAGCAGCCCGTACAGTTCACCCGGAGCCGGGGAGCTGTTTTTT

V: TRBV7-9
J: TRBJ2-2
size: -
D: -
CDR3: CASSLLGRHAELFF
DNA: TGTGCCAGCAGCTTACTGGGTAGACATGCGGAGCTGTTTTTT

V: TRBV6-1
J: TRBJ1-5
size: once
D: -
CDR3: CASGGPEPQHF
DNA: TGTGCCAGCGGAGGACCGGAGCCCCAGCATTTT

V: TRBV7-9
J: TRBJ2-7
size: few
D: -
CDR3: CASSLSRGFAYEQYF
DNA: TGTGCCAGCAGCTTATCGAGGGGTTTCGCCTACGAGCAGTACTTC

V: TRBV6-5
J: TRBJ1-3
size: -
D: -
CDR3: CASSYSRFSGNTIYF
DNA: TGTGCCAGCAGTTACTCGCGGTTTTCTGGAAACACCATATATTTT

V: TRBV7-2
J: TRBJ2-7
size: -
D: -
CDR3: CASSSHTYEQYF
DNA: TGTGCCAGCAGCTCTCATACCTACGAGCAGTACTTC

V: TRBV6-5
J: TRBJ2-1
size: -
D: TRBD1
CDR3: CASTLDRTGIREQFF
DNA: TGTGCCAGCACCCTAGACCGGACAGGGATCCGAGAGCAGTTCTTC

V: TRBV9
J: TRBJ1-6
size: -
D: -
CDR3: CASSAGSGSNNSPLHF
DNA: TGTGCCAGCAGCGCAGGGTCGGGATCCAATAATTCACCCCTCCACTTT

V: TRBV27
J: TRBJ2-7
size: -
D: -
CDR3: CASSLKGYEQYF
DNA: TGTGCCAGCAGTTTAAAGGGATACGAGCAGTACTTC

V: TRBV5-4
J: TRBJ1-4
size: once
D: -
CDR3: CASSFGGTNEKLFF
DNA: TGTGCCAGCAGCTTCGGGGGAACTAACGAAAAACTGTTTTTT

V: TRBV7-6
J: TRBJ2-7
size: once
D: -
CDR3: CASSLGVRDYEQYF
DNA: TGTGCCAGCAGCTTAGGGGTACGCGACTACGAGCAGTACTTC

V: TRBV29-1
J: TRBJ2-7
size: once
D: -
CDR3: CSVAKGGLSYEQYF
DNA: TGCAGCGTTGCCAAAGGGGGACTCTCCTACGAGCAGTACTTC

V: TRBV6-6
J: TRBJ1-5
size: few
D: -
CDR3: CASRPNNQPQHF
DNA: TGTGCCAGCAGACCGAACAATCAGCCCCAGCATTTT

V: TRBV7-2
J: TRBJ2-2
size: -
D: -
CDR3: CASTLGRNTGELFF
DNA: TGTGCCAGCACCTTGGGCAGAAACACCGGGGAGCTGTTTTTT

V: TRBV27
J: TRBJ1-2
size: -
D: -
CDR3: CASSLSPGTNYGYTF
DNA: TGTGCCAGCAGTTTATCCCCCGGGACGAACTATGGCTACACCTTC

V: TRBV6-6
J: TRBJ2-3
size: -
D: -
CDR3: CASSFAESTDTQYF
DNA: TGTGCCAGCAGTTTCGCAGAGAGCACAGATACGCAGTATTTT

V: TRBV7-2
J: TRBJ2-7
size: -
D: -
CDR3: CASSLALYRQVSYEQYF
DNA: TGTGCCAGCAGCTTAGCCCTATACAGACAGGTTTCCTACGAGCAGTACTTC

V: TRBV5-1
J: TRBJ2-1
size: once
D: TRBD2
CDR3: CASSSSGGYNEQFF
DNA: TGCGCCAGCAGCTCCAGCGGGGGGTACAATGAGCAGTTCTTC

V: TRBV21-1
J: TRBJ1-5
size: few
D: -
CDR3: CASSNRGGEWYQPQHF
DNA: TGTGCCAGCAGCAATCGAGGGGGCGAGTGGTATCAGCCCCAGCATTTT

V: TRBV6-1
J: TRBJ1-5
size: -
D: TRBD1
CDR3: CASSEITGGGQPQHF
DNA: TGTGCCAGCAGTGAGATAACAGGGGGGGGCCAGCCCCAGCATTTT

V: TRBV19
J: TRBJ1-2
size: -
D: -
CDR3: CASSTSTVVGDYGYTF
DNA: TGTGCCAGTAGCACTTCGACGGTGGTGGGAGACTATGGCTACACCTTC

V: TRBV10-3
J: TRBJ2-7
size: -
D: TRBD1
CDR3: CASNSGQAGYEQYF
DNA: TGTGCCTCAAATTCGGGACAGGCTGGCTACGAGCAGTACTTC

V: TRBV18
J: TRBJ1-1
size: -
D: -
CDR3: CASSPNFGENTEAFF
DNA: TGTGCCAGCTCACCGAATTTTGGTGAGAACACTGAAGCTTTCTTT